A selection of T cell receptor beta chains follows, all from one sample in a study of blood T cell repertoires in COVID-19. Here immunoSEQ multiplex PCR was the method, and the copy in TCRdb shows in-frame clones only, minus some. The sample lists some 290,000 clones, roughly 83% seen once, with under 5.5% in the top ten. The sequenced sample was peripheral blood. The receptors shown here come from a man aged 55 to 69 who had recovered from COVID-19. The CDR3 runs from the conserved cysteine through the conserved F or W. A D gene is named only where the DNA matches it firmly. The size of a clone is reported for some rows only, either as once, few or many, or as a class for expanded clones.

J gene,clone size,D gene,V gene,CDR3 DNA,CDR3 protein
TRBJ2-1,NA,TRBD2,TRBV3-1/TRBV3-2,TGTGCCAGCAGCCAAGAGATTCTAGCGGGGGGTGTTTCTGGTGAGCAGTTCTTC,CASSQEILAGGVSGEQFF
TRBJ2-2,NA,TRBD2,TRBV7-2,TGTGCCAGCCGACAGCCGGGAGGGTCCACCGGGGAGCTGTTTTTT,CASRQPGGSTGELFF
TRBJ1-1,NA,NA,TRBV12-3/TRBV12-4,TGTGCCAGCAGCCAAACAAAGAACACTGAAGCTTTCTTT,CASSQTKNTEAFF
TRBJ2-7,NA,NA,TRBV28,TGTGCCAGCAGTGGACTTAAGCAGTACTTC,CASSGLKQYF
TRBJ2-7,few,TRBD2,TRBV10-3,TGTGCCATCAGTGAGGTACTAGCGGGAGACTACGAGCAGTACTTC,CAISEVLAGDYEQYF
TRBJ2-1,NA,NA,TRBV7-2,TGTGCCAGCAGCCCTCAGGGGAGTGAGCAGTTCTTC,CASSPQGSEQFF
TRBJ1-5,NA,NA,TRBV6-2/TRBV6-3,TGTGCCAGCAGTTATGTGCTCGAGCAGCCCCAGCATTTT,CASSYVLEQPQHF
TRBJ1-3,NA,NA,TRBV10-2,TGCGCCAGCAGTCCCCGGGGAAACACCATATATTTT,CASSPRGNTIYF
TRBJ2-1,NA,TRBD2,TRBV19,TGTGCCAGTAGTAAGTGGGCTAGCGGGAGTTCCTACAATGAGCAGTTCTTC,CASSKWASGSSYNEQFF
TRBJ2-2,NA,NA,TRBV2,TGTGCCAGCAGTGAATACGGCGCGGCTCGGGAGCTGTTTTTT,CASSEYGAARELFF
TRBJ1-1,once,NA,TRBV5-4,TGTGCCAGCAGCGCCGGACAGCTCATGAACACTGAAGCTTTCTTT,CASSAGQLMNTEAFF
TRBJ1-6,few,TRBD1,TRBV29-1,TGCAGCGTCAAGGACAGGGCTGTGAATTCACCCCTCCACTTT,CSVKDRAVNSPLHF
TRBJ2-2,NA,TRBD1,TRBV2,TGTGCCAGCAGTCCAATTAAGACAGGGCCCCCCCCGAACACCGGGGAGCTGTTTTTT,CASSPIKTGPPPNTGELFF
TRBJ2-5,NA,NA,TRBV4-2,TGTGCCAGCAGCCAAGGACTGCAAGAGACCCAGTACTTC,CASSQGLQETQYF
TRBJ2-5,NA,NA,TRBV6-1,TGTGCCAGCAGTGAAAGACCAGGGAGGCAAGAGACCCAGTACTTC,CASSERPGRQETQYF
TRBJ2-5,NA,NA,TRBV15,TGTGCCACCAGCAGAGAGGGCAGGGGCGAAGAGACCCAGTACTTC,CATSREGRGEETQYF
TRBJ2-5,NA,NA,TRBV5-4,TGTGCCAGCAGCTTGGCCGGTAGGGCGGGGTCGGAGACCCAGTACTTC,CASSLAGRAGSETQYF
TRBJ2-2,NA,NA,TRBV11-2,TGTGCCAGCAGCCCGCATAACAGGGTTACCGGGGAGCTGTTTTTT,CASSPHNRVTGELFF
TRBJ1-5,NA,NA,TRBV28,TGTGCCAGCAGTTCCCGGAGTTTCAATCAGCCCCAGCATTTT,CASSSRSFNQPQHF
TRBJ1-1,NA,NA,TRBV6-6,TGTGCCAGCAGTTATGGAGGGAGCACTGAAGCTTTCTTT,CASSYGGSTEAFF
TRBJ2-3,NA,NA,TRBV29-1,TGCAGCGTTGACGGGGGATCAGATACGCAGTATTTT,CSVDGGSDTQYF
TRBJ2-2,NA,TRBD2,TRBV7-2,TGTGCCAGCAGCTTGGGCGGGGGGCGCACCGGGGAGCTGTTTTTT,CASSLGGGRTGELFF
TRBJ2-7,NA,NA,TRBV28,TGTGCCAGCAGTCCCCGTTCTGCGTACGAGCAGTACTTC,CASSPRSAYEQYF
TRBJ1-2,NA,NA,TRBV18,TGTGCCAGCTCACCCGACGTCAGACTCAACTATGGCTACACCTTC,CASSPDVRLNYGYTF
TRBJ2-2,few,TRBD1,TRBV28,TGTGCCAGCAGTTTCCGCGGACAGGGAGGTCCCGGGGAGCTGTTTTTT,CASSFRGQGGPGELFF
TRBJ1-5,NA,NA,TRBV10-2,TGCGCCAGCGGGAGAGGAGTTAGCAATCAGCCCCAGCATTTT,CASGRGVSNQPQHF
TRBJ2-1,NA,TRBD2,TRBV15,TGTGCCACCAGCAGAGATCCCCTCTCTAGCGGGAGTCGGAATGAGCAGTTCTTC,CATSRDPLSSGSRNEQFF
TRBJ2-1,NA,NA,TRBV19,TGTACCAGTAGTACCCGACTAGATGAGCAGTTCTTC,CTSSTRLDEQFF
TRBJ1-5,few,TRBD1,TRBV7-9,TGTGCCAGCAGCTATGGACAGGGGGGCAATCAGCCCCAGCATTTT,CASSYGQGGNQPQHF
TRBJ1-4,NA,NA,TRBV11-2,TGTGCCAGCAGCTTAGATGGGGCGACTAATGAAAAACTGTTTTTT,CASSLDGATNEKLFF
TRBJ2-7,NA,NA,TRBV2,TGTGCCAGCAAGGGGACACAATACTACGAGCAGTACTTC,CASKGTQYYEQYF
TRBJ1-2,NA,TRBD1,TRBV3-1/TRBV3-2,TGTGCCAGCAGCCAGACTACAGGGGGCTGGAACTATGGCTACACCTTC,CASSQTTGGWNYGYTF
TRBJ2-1,NA,NA,TRBV28,TGTGCCAGCAACGACATACAGGGCGTCCTTATTGACAATGAGCAGTTCTTC,CASNDIQGVLIDNEQFF
TRBJ2-3,few,NA,TRBV12-3/TRBV12-4,TGTGCCAGCAGTTCGGAGGGGGGGCGAATGTATTTT,CASSSEGGRMYF
TRBJ2-3,NA,NA,TRBV9,TGTGCCAGCAGCGTGACCGGGACTGGAAGTACAGATACGCAGTATTTT,CASSVTGTGSTDTQYF
TRBJ1-6,NA,TRBD1,TRBV5-1,TGCGCCAGCAGCTTGGAAGGCAGGGGGCCCCTCCACTTT,CASSLEGRGPLHF
TRBJ2-1,few,TRBD1,TRBV6-5,TGTGCCAGCAGTTACTCAGGGGACAGGGGGCTCAATGAGCAGTTCTTC,CASSYSGDRGLNEQFF
TRBJ1-2,NA,NA,TRBV6-5,TGTGCCAGCAGGACAGGAAGCAGCTATGGCTACACCTTC,CASRTGSSYGYTF
TRBJ2-3,NA,NA,TRBV7-9,TGTGCCAGCAGCTTAGCAGACTCAGCAGATACGCAGTATTTT,CASSLADSADTQYF
TRBJ1-4,NA,NA,TRBV6-5,TGTGCCACTCGGCGAGGGCTAGCGCTGTTTTTT,CATRRGLALFF
TRBJ2-1,NA,NA,TRBV20-1,TGCAGGGCGGACAAGAACAATGAGCAGTTCTTC,CRADKNNEQFF
TRBJ2-1,NA,TRBD2,TRBV7-3,TGTGCCAGCAGCTTAATCCCTAGCGGGGGTTACAATGAGCAGTTCTTC,CASSLIPSGGYNEQFF
TRBJ1-3,once,NA,TRBV6-5,TGTGCCAGCAGTTACGCCGGCTCTGGAAACACCATATATTTT,CASSYAGSGNTIYF
TRBJ2-7,NA,NA,TRBV7-6,TGTGCCAGCAGCCCCCTGATACAGGGCGCCTACGAGCAGTACTTC,CASSPLIQGAYEQYF
TRBJ2-5,NA,NA,TRBV28,TGTGCCAGCAGCTTCGGAGGTCGGAAAGAGACCCAGTACTTC,CASSFGGRKETQYF
TRBJ2-7,NA,NA,TRBV5-5,TGTGCCAGCAGCTTTGGGTGGACAAACTCCTACGAGCAGTACTTC,CASSFGWTNSYEQYF
TRBJ2-1,NA,TRBD2,TRBV4-1,TGCGCCAGCAGCCAGGATGCAGGCGGGAGATACAATGAGCAGTTCTTC,CASSQDAGGRYNEQFF
TRBJ2-7,NA,NA,TRBV28,TGTGCCAGCGGAGCCTCAGGGGGGTCCTACGAGCAGTACTTC,CASGASGGSYEQYF
TRBJ2-5,few,TRBD1,TRBV6-5,TGTGCCAGCAGTCCCTGGGGACAGGGCGAAGAGACCCAGTACTTC,CASSPWGQGEETQYF
TRBJ1-4,NA,NA,TRBV1,TGCACCAGCAGCCAAGTCCCCCCAACTCCTGCAACTAATGAAAAACTGTTTTTT,CTSSQVPPTPATNEKLFF
TRBJ2-3,NA,NA,TRBV5-1,TGCGCCAGCAGCTTGGGACTACCTGGCACAGATACGCAGTATTTT,CASSLGLPGTDTQYF